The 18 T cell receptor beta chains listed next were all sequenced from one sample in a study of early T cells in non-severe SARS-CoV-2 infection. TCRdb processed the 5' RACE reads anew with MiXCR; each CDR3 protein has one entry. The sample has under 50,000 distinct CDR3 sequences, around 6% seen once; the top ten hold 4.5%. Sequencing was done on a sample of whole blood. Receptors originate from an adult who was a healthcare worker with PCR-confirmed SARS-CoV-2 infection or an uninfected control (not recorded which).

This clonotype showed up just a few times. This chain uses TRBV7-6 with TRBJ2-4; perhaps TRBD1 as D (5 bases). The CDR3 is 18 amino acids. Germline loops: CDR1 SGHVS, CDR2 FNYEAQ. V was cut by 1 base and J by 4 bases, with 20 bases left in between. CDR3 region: CASSLGWMGPRNKNIQYF. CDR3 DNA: TGTGCCAGCAGCTTAGGATGGATGGGGCCACGAAATAAAAACATTCAGTACTTC. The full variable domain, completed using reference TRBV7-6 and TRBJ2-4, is GAGVSQSPRYKVTKRGQDVALRCDPISGHVSLYWYRQALGQGPEFLTYFNYEAQQDKSGLPNDRFSAERPEGSISTLTIQRTEQRDSAMYRCASSLGWMGPRNKNIQYFGAGTRLSVL.

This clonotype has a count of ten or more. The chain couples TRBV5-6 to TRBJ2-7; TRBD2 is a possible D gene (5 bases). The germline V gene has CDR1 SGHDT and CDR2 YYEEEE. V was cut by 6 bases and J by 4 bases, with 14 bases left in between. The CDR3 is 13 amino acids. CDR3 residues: CASTNGLVYEQYF. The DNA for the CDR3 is TGTGCCAGCACCAACGGACTCGTTTACGAGCAGTACTTC.

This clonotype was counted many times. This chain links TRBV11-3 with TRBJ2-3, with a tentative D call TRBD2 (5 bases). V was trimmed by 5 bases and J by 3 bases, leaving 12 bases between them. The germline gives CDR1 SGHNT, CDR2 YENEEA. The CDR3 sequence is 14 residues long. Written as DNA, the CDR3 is TGTGCCAGCAGCCCCGGACTGGCGACAGATACGCAGTATTTT. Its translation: CASSPGLATDTQYF.

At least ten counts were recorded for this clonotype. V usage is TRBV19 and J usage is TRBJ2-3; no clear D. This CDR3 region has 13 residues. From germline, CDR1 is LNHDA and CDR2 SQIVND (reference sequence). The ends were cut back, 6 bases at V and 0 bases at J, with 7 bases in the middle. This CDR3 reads CASRSSSTDTQYF. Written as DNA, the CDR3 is TGTGCCAGTAGGTCCTCTAGCACAGATACGCAGTATTTT.

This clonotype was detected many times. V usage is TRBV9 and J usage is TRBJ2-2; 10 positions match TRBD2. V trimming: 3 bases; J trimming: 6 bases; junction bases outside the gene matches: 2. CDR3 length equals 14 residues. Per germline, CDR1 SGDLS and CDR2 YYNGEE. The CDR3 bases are TGTGCCAGCAGCGCTAGCGGGAGTTCCGGGGAGCTGTTTTTT. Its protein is CASSASGSSGELFF.

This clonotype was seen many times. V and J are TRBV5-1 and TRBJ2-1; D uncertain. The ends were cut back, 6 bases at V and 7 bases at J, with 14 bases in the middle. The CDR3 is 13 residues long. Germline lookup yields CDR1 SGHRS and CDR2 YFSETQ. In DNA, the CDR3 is TGCGCCAGCACCGGGCCTCTGGTTAATGAGCAGTTCTTC. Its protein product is CASTGPLVNEQFF.

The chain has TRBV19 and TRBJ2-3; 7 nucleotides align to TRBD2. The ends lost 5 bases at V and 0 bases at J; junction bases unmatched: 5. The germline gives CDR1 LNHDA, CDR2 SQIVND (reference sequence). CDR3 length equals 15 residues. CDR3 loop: CASSAGGVSTDTQYF. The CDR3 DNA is TGTGCCAGTAGTGCTGGGGGGGTAAGCACAGATACGCAGTATTTT.

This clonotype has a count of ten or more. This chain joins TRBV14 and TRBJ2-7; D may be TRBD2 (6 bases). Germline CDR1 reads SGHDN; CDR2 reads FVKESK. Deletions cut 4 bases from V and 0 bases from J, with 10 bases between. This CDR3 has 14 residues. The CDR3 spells CASSPGLTSYEQYF. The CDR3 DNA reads TGTGCCAGCAGCCCTGGACTAACCTCCTACGAGCAGTACTTC.

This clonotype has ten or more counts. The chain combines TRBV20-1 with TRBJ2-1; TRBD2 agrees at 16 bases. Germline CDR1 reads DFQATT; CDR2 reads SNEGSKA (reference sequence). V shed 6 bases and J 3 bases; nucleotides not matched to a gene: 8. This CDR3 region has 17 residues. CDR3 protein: CSATGTSGRALYNEQFF. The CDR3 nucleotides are TGCAGTGCCACGGGGACTAGCGGGAGGGCGCTCTACAATGAGCAGTTCTTC.

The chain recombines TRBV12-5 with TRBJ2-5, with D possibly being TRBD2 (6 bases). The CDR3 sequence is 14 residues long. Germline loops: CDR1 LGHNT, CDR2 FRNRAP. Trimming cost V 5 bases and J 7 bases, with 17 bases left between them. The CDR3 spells CASGPSASSGTQYF. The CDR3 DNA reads TGTGCTAGTGGTCCTAGCGCTAGTAGCGGGACCCAGTACTTC.

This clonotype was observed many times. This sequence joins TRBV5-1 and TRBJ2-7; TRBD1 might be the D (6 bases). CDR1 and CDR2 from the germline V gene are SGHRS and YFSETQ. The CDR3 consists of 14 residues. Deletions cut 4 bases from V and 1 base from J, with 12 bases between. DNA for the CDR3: TGCGCCAGCAGCCCCCCCGGACAGTCCTACGAGCAGTACTTC. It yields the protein CASSPPGQSYEQYF. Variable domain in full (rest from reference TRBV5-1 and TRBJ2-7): KAGVTQTPRYLIKTRGQQVTLSCSPISGHRSVSWYQQTPGQGLQFLFEYFSETQRNKGNFPGRFSGRQFSNSRSEMNVSTLELGDSALYLCASSPPGQSYEQYFGPGTRLTVT.

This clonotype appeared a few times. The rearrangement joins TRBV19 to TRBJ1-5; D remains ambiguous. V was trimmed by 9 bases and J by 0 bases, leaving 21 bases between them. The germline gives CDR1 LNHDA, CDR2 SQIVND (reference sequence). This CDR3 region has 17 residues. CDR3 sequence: CASRSQSRSYSNQPQHF. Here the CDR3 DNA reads TGTGCCAGCCGCTCCCAGAGCCGGTCCTATAGCAATCAGCCCCAGCATTTT. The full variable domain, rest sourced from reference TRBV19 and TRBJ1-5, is DGGITQSPKYLFRKEGQNVTLSCEQNLNHDAMYWYRQDPGQGLRLIYYSQIVNDFQKGDIAEGYSVSREKKESFPLTVTSAQKNPTAFYLCASRSQSRSYSNQPQHFGDGTRLSIL.

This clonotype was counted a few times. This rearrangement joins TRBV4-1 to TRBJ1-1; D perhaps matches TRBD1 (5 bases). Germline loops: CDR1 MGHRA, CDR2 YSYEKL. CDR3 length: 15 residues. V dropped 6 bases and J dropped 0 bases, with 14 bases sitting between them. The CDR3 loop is CASSLLRGMNTEAFF. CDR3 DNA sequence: TGCGCCAGCAGTCTACTTAGGGGCATGAACACTGAAGCTTTCTTT.

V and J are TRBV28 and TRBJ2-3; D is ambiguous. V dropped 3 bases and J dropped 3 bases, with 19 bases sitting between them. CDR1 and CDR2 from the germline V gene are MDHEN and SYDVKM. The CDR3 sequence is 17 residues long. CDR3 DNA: TGTGCCAGCAGTTTCACCCGCCCAGGAGTTGGTACAGATACGCAGTATTTT. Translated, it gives CASSFTRPGVGTDTQYF.

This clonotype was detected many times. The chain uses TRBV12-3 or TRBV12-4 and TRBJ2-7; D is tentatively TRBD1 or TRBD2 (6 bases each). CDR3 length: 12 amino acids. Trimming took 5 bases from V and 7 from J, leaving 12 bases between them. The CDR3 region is CASSVGGGEQYF. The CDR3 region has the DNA TGTGCCAGCAGTGTAGGGGGAGGAGAGCAGTACTTC.

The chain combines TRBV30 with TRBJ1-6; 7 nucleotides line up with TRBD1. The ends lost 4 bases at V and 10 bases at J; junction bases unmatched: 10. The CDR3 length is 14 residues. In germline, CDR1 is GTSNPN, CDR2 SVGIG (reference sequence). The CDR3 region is CAWIRDSWNSPLHF. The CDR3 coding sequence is TGTGCCTGGATTAGGGACAGTTGGAACTCACCCCTCCACTTT. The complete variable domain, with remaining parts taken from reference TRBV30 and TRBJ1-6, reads SQTIHQWPATLVQPVGSPLSLECTVEGTSNPNLYWYRQAAGRGLQLLFYSVGIGQISSEVPQNLSASRPQDRQFILSSKKLLLSDSGFYLCAWIRDSWNSPLHFGNGTRLTVT.

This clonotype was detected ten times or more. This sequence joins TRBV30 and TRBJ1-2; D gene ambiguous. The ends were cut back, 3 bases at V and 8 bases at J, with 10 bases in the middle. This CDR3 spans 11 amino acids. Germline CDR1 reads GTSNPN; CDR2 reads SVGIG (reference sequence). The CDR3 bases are TGTGCCTGGAGCCACGCTCCCGGCTACACCTTC. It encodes CAWSHAPGYTF.

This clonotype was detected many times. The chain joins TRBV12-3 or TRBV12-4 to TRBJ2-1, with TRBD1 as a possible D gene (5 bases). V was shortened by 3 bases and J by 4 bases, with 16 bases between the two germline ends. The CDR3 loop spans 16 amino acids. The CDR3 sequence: CASSFMQGGAYNEQFF. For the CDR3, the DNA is TGTGCCAGCAGTTTTATGCAGGGTGGGGCTTACAATGAGCAGTTCTTC.